The T cell receptor (beta chain) under discussion was sequenced for a study of graft-versus-host responses after intestinal transplantation. On the study more broadly: Transplants given to recipients were multivisceral, liver-intestinal, or isolated intestinal.

Study outcomes and limitations: Recipient marrow held GvH clones, some first seen in ileum or blood. GvH clone levels peaked in circulation, and this peak was associated with early post-transplant HvG declines.

A note on this clone: The antigen remains unidentified.

The assay was immunoSEQ multiplex PCR, and TCRdb's table has in-frame clones only and misses some. The sample has about 19,000 clones; roughly 82% are singletons. This receptor was taken from a human patient who received an intestinal transplant, so some T cells may come from the graft donor. Sample: PBMCs, taken 14 days after transplant.

In DNA form, the CDR3 reads TGTGCCAGCAGCCAACACCTGTTGGCCCGCAATCAGCCCCAGCATTTT. Translating gives CASSQHLLARNQPQHF. The J gene is TRBJ1-5, the V gene TRBV14; D remains ambiguous. Trimming left V 2 bases short and J 2 bases short, with 13 bases between. The CDR3 has 16 amino acids. Germline V lookup: CDR1 SGHDN, CDR2 FVKESK.